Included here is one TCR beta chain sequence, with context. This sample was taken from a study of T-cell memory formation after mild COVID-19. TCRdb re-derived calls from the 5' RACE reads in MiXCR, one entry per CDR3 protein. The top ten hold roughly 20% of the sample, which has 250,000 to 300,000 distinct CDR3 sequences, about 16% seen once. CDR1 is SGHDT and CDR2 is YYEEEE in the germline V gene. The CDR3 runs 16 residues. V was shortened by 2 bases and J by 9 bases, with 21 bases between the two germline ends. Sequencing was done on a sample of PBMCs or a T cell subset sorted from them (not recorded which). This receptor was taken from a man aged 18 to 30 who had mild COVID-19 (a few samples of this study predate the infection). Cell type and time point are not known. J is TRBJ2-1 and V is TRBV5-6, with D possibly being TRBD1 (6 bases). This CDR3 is CASSFGDWGREGEQFF. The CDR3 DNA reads TGTGCCAGCAGCTTTGGCGACTGGGGGCGCGAGGGTGAGCAGTTCTTC.